Listed below are T cell receptor beta chains from one sample, sequenced in a study of T-cell reconstitution after alpha-beta-depleted transplantation in children. TCRdb processed the PCR reads anew with MiXCR; each CDR3 protein has one entry. The table has about 900,000 distinct CDR3 sequences, 25% to 35% seen once. Sequencing used PBMCs, mostly from graft donor cells, obtained 360 days after TCRalphabeta/CD19-depleted stem cell transplant. Receptor source: a boy less than two years old who had a stem cell transplant for SCID, so the T cells may come from the graft donor. Each CDR3 is given with its conserved first and last residue. D genes are given only for firm matches. Rows give clone size only sometimes, using once, few, many, or a class for an expanded clone.

D gene: TRBD1
clone size: NA
J gene: TRBJ2-2
V gene: TRBV5-1
CDR3 protein: CASSLGGQVTTGELFF
CDR3 DNA: TGCGCCAGCAGCTTGGGGGGACAGGTGACCACCGGGGAGCTGTTTTTT

D gene: NA
clone size: few
J gene: TRBJ2-2
V gene: TRBV18
CDR3 protein: CASSPTARDTGELFF
CDR3 DNA: TGTGCCAGCTCACCGACAGCGCGGGACACCGGGGAGCTGTTTTTT

D gene: NA
clone size: NA
J gene: TRBJ1-6
V gene: TRBV5-1
CDR3 protein: CASSLAQSGRTYNSPLHF
CDR3 DNA: TGCGCCAGCAGCTTGGCACAAAGCGGACGGACGTATAATTCACCCCTCCACTTT

D gene: NA
clone size: few
J gene: TRBJ2-1
V gene: TRBV7-9
CDR3 protein: CASSGGQSNEQFF
CDR3 DNA: TGTGCCAGCAGCGGTGGTCAGTCCAATGAGCAGTTCTTC

D gene: NA
clone size: NA
J gene: TRBJ1-3
V gene: TRBV5-1
CDR3 protein: CASSLEGSPGNTIYF
CDR3 DNA: TGCGCCAGCAGCTTGGAGGGGTCCCCTGGAAACACCATATATTTT

D gene: NA
clone size: NA
J gene: TRBJ1-1
V gene: TRBV5-1
CDR3 protein: CASSSQGSEAFF
CDR3 DNA: TGCGCCAGCAGCTCACAGGGATCTGAAGCTTTCTTT

D gene: NA
clone size: NA
J gene: TRBJ1-4
V gene: TRBV5-1
CDR3 protein: CASSLAAAAHEKLFF
CDR3 DNA: TGCGCCAGCAGCTTGGCCGCAGCAGCTCATGAAAAACTGTTTTTT

D gene: NA
clone size: once
J gene: TRBJ2-3
V gene: TRBV9
CDR3 protein: CASSVAAPPRDTQYF
CDR3 DNA: TGTGCCAGCAGCGTAGCTGCCCCACCTAGAGATACGCAGTATTTT

D gene: TRBD2
clone size: NA
J gene: TRBJ2-7
V gene: TRBV10-3
CDR3 protein: CAISELGTSGYEQYF
CDR3 DNA: TGTGCCATCAGTGAGTTAGGGACTAGCGGTTACGAGCAGTACTTC

D gene: NA
clone size: NA
J gene: TRBJ2-1
V gene: TRBV5-1
CDR3 protein: CASSPLGGLRVEQFF
CDR3 DNA: TGCGCCAGCAGCCCCCTCGGGGGGCTGCGTGTTGAGCAGTTCTTC

D gene: TRBD1
clone size: few
J gene: TRBJ2-5
V gene: TRBV7-9
CDR3 protein: CATRRIIDRGPGETQYF
CDR3 DNA: TGTGCCACGCGACGAATAATTGACAGGGGGCCTGGAGAGACCCAGTACTTC

D gene: NA
clone size: few
J gene: TRBJ1-1
V gene: TRBV5-6
CDR3 protein: CASSRQQGNTEAFF
CDR3 DNA: TGTGCCAGCAGCAGACAACAGGGGAACACTGAAGCTTTCTTT